This TCR beta chain was identified in a study of blood T cell repertoires in COVID-19. Between the trimmed V and J ends, which lost 4 bases and 6 bases, there was a span of 10 bases. The CDR3 is 12 amino acids. Germline assignment: CDR1 SGHNT and CDR2 YENEEA. The assay was immunoSEQ multiplex PCR, and TCRdb's table has in-frame clones only and misses some. The sample includes approximately 100,000 clones, about 89% of them seen just once. Input material: peripheral blood. The source is a human donor with acute or convalescent COVID-19. The donor label of this sample is uncertain. The chain recombines TRBV11-3 with TRBJ2-7, with D possibly matching TRBD1 (6 bases). CDR3 bases: TGTGCCAGCAGCTCCGGACAGTCCGAGCAGTACTTC. Amino acids: CASSSGQSEQYF.